A few counts support the clone carrying this T cell receptor (beta chain). CDR1 is MNHEY, CDR2 SVGAGI, per germline. Trimming shortened V by 0 bases and J by 1 base, and 7 bases separated the two germline ends. This CDR3 region has 16 residues. TCRdb reanalysed the 5' RACE reads using MiXCR and keeps one entry per CDR3 protein. The table includes 60,000 or so distinct CDR3 sequences, around 6.5% detected once. The data were taken from a study of T cells after yellow fever vaccination. The sequence derives from a man in his late teens or twenties who received the YFV17D yellow fever vaccine. The specimen comprised CD8+ T cells sorted from PBMCs, sampled on the day of the first yellow fever vaccination. The chain is built from TRBV6-5 and TRBJ2-6; D may be TRBD2 (6 bases). The chain's CDR3 is CASSYSGGSGANVLTF. CDR3 nucleotides: TGTGCCAGCAGTTACTCGGGGGGTTCTGGGGCCAACGTCCTGACTTTC.